This T cell receptor (beta chain) derives from a study of radiotherapy plus CTLA-4 blockade in lung cancer. Measured with immunoSEQ multiplex PCR; TCRdb has only the in-frame clones, and not every one. Among about 93,000 clones listed, 88% were seen once. Study observations and caveats: Early blood T cell clone changes and increased post-radiation serum interferon-beta were reportedly the strongest response predictors.

A word on this clone: What it recognizes is unknown.

The sample consisted of peripheral blood, taken from a patient treated with radiotherapy plus ipilimumab. The source of this sequence is a human donor with non-small cell lung cancer that progressed on radiotherapy plus ipilimumab.

CDR3 nucleotide sequence: TGTGCCAGCAGCCCCTGGGGGGGGCTGATCACTGAAGCTTTCTTT. It is translated as CASSPWGGLITEAFF. The rearrangement links TRBV5-4 to TRBJ1-1, with D possibly matching TRBD1 (6 bases). The germline V gene has CDR1 SGHNT and CDR2 YYREEE (reference sequence). The CDR3 runs to 15 residues. Trimming took 4 bases from V and 4 from J, leaving 17 bases between them.